Listed here is a single TCR beta chain. The sample belongs to a study of blood T cell repertoires in COVID-19. Study in general: Samples came from the United States, Italy and Spain, spanning acute and convalescent COVID-19.

Method: immunoSEQ multiplex PCR; TCRdb's copy keeps in-frame clones and lacks some. This sample has a few hundred thousand clones, with around 90% found just once. Seattle's enrolled individuals joined amid active infection and were then monitored longitudinally. This CDR3 has 16 residues. Trimming at V came to 1 base and at J to 6 bases, leaving 9 bases not matched to a gene. Germline lookup yields CDR1 SGHTS and CDR2 YDEGEE. What was sequenced was peripheral blood. The chain recombines TRBV5-8 with TRBJ1-5, with 8 bases identical to TRBD1. The clonotype comes from a woman aged 60 to 75 with COVID-19, enrolled during active disease. CDR3 region: CASSLWSGGAGQPQHF. The CDR3 DNA sequence: TGTGCCAGCAGCTTGTGGTCAGGGGGCGCGGGTCAGCCCCAGCATTTT.